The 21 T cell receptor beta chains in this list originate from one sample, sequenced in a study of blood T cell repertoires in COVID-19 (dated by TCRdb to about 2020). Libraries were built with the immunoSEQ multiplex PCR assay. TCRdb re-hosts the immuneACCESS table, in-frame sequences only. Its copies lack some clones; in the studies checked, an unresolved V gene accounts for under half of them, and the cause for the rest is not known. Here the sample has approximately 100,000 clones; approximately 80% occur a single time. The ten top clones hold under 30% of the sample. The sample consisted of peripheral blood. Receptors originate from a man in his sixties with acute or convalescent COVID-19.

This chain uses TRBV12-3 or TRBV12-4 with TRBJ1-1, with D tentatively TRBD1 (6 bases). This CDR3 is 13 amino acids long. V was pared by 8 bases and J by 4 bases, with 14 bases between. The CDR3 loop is CASHLQGSTEAFF. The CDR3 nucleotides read TGTGCCAGCCATTTGCAGGGGAGCACTGAAGCTTTCTTT.

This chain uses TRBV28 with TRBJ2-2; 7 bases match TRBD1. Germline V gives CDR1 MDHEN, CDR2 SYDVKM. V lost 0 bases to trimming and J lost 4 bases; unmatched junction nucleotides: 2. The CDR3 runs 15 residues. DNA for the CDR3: TGTGCCAGCAGTTTATGGACAGGGCTCACCGGGGAGCTGTTTTTT. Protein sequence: CASSLWTGLTGELFF.

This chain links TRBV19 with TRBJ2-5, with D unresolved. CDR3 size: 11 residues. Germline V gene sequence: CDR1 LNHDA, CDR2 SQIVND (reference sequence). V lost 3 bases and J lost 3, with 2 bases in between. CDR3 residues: CASSIEETQYF. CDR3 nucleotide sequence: TGTGCCAGTAGTATCGAAGAGACCCAGTACTTC.

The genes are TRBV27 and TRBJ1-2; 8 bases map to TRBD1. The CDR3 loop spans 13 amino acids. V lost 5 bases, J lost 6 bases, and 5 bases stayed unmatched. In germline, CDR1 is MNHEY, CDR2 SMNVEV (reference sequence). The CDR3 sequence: CASSPRTGHGYTF. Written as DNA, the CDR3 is TGTGCCAGCAGTCCCCGGACAGGGCATGGCTACACCTTC.

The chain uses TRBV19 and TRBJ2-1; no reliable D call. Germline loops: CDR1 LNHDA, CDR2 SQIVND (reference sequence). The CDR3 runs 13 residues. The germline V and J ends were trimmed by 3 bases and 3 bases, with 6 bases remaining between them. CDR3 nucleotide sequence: TGTGCCAGTAGTATTTCAGACTACAATGAGCAGTTCTTC. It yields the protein CASSISDYNEQFF.

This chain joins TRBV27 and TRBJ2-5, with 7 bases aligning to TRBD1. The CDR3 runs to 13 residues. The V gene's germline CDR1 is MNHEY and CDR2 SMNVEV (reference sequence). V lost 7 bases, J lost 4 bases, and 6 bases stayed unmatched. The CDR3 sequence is CASKGAGTETQYF. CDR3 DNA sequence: TGTGCCAGCAAGGGGGCGGGTACAGAGACCCAGTACTTC.

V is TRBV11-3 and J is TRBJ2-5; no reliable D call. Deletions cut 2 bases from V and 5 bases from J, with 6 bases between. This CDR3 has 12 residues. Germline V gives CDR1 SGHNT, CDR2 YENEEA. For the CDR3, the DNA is TGTGCCAGCAGCTTATCTCGGGAGACCCAGTACTTC. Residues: CASSLSRETQYF. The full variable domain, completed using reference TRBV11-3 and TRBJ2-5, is EAGVVQSPRYKIIEKKQPVAFWCNPISGHNTLYWYLQNLGQGPELLIRYENEEAVDDSQLPKDRFSAERLKGVDSTLKIQPAELGDSAVYLCASSLSRETQYFGPGTRLLVL.

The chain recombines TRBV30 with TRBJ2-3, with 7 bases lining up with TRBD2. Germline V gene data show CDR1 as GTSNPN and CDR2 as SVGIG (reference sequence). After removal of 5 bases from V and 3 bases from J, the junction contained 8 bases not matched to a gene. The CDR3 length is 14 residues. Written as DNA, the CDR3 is TGTGCCTGGGGGATAGCGGGTACTACAGATACGCAGTATTTT. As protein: CAWGIAGTTDTQYF.

The CDR3 spells CASSLMGGMNTEAFF. DNA of the CDR3: TGTGCCAGCAGTCTTATGGGGGGGATGAACACTGAAGCTTTCTTT. The V gene is TRBV27, the J gene TRBJ1-1; D is perhaps TRBD1 (5 bases). The germline CDR1 and CDR2 sequences are MNHEY and SMNVEV (reference sequence). V lost 5 bases and J 0 bases, leaving 13 bases between the germline ends. The length of the CDR3 is 15 residues.

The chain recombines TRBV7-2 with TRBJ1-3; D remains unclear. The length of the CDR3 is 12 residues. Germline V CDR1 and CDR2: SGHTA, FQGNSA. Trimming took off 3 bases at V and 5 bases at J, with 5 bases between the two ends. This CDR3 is CASSFSRNTIYF. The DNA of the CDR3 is TGTGCCAGCAGCTTTAGCCGAAACACCATATATTTT.

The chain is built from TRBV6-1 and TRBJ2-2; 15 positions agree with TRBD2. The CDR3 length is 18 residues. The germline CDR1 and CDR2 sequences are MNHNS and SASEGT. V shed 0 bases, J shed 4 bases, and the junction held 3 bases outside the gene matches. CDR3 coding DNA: TGTGCCAGCAGTGAAGCCCCGGGACTAGCGGGAGGCACCGGGGAGCTGTTTTTT. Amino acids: CASSEAPGLAGGTGELFF.

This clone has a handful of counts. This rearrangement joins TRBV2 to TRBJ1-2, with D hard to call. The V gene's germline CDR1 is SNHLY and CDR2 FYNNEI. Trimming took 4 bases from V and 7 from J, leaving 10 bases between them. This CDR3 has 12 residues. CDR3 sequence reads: CASSVGLPGYTF. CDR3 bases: TGTGCCAGCAGTGTTGGCCTTCCTGGCTACACCTTC.

CDR3 bases: TGTGCCAGCAGCCCCACACACAGGGGGGCCTACAATGAGCAGTTCTTC. Encoded protein: CASSPTHRGAYNEQFF. V is TRBV11-2 and J is TRBJ2-1; 8 positions match TRBD1. In germline, CDR1 is SGHAT, CDR2 FQNNGV. V lost 5 bases and J lost 2; bases outside the gene matches: 8. This CDR3 comprises 16 residues.

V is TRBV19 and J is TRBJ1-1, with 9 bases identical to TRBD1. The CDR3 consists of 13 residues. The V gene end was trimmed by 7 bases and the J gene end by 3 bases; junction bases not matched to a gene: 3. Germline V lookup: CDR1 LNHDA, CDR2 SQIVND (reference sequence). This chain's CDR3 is CASKRTGDTEAFF. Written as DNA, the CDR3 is TGTGCCAGTAAAAGGACAGGGGACACTGAAGCTTTCTTT.

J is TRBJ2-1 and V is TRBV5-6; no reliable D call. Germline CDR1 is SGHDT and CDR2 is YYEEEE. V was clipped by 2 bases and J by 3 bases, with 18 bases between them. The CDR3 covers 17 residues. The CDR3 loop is CASSLIYQAPLYNEQFF. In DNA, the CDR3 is TGTGCCAGCAGCTTAATATACCAAGCCCCACTCTACAATGAGCAGTTCTTC.

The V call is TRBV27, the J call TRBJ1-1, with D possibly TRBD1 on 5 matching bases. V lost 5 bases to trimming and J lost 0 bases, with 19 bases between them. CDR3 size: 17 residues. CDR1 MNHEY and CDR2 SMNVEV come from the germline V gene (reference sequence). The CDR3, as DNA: TGTGCCAGCAGTCAATCCCCGGGGGGTCATCTGAACACTGAAGCTTTCTTT. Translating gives CASSQSPGGHLNTEAFF.

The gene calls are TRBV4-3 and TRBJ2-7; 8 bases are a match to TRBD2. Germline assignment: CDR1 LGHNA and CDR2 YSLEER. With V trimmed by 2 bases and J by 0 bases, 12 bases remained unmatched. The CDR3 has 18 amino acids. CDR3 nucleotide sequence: TGCGCCAGCAGCCAAAGATCGGGTAGCGGGAATAGCTCCTACGAGCAGTACGTC. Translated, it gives CASSQRSGSGNSSYEQYV.

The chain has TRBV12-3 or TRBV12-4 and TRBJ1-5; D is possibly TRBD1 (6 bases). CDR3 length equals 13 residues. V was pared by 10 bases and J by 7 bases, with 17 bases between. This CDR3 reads CATSTGGNQPQHF. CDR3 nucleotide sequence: TGTGCCACCTCGACAGGTGGTAACCAGCCCCAGCATTTT.

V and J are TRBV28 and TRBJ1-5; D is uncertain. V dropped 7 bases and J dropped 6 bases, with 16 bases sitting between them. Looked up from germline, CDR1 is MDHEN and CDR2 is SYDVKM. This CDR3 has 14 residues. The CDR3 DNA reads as TGTGCCAGCATACTGTTTGCAGGAAGTCAGCCCCAGCATTTT. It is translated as CASILFAGSQPQHF.

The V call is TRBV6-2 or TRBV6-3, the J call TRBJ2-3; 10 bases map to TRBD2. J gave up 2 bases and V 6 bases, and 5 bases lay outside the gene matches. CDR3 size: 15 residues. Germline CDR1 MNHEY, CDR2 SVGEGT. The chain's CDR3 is CASSTSGVLTDTQYF. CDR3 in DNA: TGTGCCAGCAGCACTAGCGGGGTCCTCACAGATACGCAGTATTTT.

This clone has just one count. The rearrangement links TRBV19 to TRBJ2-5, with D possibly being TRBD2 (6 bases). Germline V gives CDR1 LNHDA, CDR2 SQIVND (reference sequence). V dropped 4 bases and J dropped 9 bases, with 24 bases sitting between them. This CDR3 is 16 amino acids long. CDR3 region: CASSRGDGSPRVAQYF. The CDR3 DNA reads TGTGCCAGTAGTAGGGGGGACGGCAGCCCGCGGGTGGCCCAGTACTTC.